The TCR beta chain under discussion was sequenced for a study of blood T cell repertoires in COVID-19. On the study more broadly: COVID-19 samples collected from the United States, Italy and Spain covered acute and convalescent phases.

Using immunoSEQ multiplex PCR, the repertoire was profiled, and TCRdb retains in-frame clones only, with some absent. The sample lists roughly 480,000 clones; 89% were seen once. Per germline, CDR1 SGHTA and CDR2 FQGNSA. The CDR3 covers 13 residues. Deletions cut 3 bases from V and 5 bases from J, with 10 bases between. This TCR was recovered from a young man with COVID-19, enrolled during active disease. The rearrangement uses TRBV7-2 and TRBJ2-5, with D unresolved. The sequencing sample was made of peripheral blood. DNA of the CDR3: TGTGCCAGCAGCTTCTTCGAACAGGAGACCCAGTACTTC. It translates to CASSFFEQETQYF.